This T cell receptor (beta chain) is drawn from a study of T cells after yellow fever vaccination. A note on this clonotype: Its specificity is not known.

In TCRdb, the 5' RACE reads were re-called with MiXCR into one record per CDR3 protein. The data show just under 600,000 distinct CDR3 sequences, roughly 14% seen once. Points from the study as a whole: Any FACS-sorted repertoire could hold abundant clonotypes that contaminate it from the bulk population. Weaker, the secondary response peaked sooner, at day 5 versus 15. The study re-detected most primary-vaccination clones after the booster (approximately 97% CD4, 85% to 90% CD8).

CDR1 is SGHVS and CDR2 is FQNEAQ in the germline V gene. This CDR3 is 15 amino acids long. V gave up 1 base and J gave up 1 base, with 11 bases separating them. The sample here was PBMCs, taken on the day of the yellow fever booster vaccination. This sequence joins TRBV7-8 and TRBJ2-7; perhaps TRBD1 as D (5 bases). The source of this sequence is a man aged 25-45 years who received the YFV17D yellow fever vaccine. The CDR3 nucleotides are TGTGCCAGCAGCTTAGGGCAGGGCGTGTCCTACGAGCAGTACTTC. This gives the protein CASSLGQGVSYEQYF.